This entry lists 21 T cell receptor beta chains sequenced from one sample in a study of T cell responses to AZD1222 COVID-19 vaccine. Sequencing used immunoSEQ multiplex PCR; TCRdb keeps in-frame clones, though not all of them. The table includes about 180,000 clones, around nine tenths detected once. Sequencing used peripheral blood, obtained 28 days after the second AZD1222 dose. These TCRs come from an adult who received the AZD1222 COVID-19 vaccine.

The chain links TRBV5-6 to TRBJ1-2, with D uncertain. The length of the CDR3 is 13 residues. The V gene lost 4 bases and the J gene lost 2 bases, with 9 bases spanning the gap. Per germline, CDR1 SGHDT and CDR2 YYEEEE. CDR3 DNA sequence: TGTGCCAGCAGCCACAAAGGGAACTATGGCTACACCTTC. It encodes CASSHKGNYGYTF.

The V and J genes are TRBV6-1 and TRBJ2-5, with D possibly being TRBD1 or TRBD2 (5 bases each). The CDR3 totals 17 residues. V was trimmed by 2 bases and J by 6 bases, leaving 22 bases between them. Germline loops: CDR1 MNHNS, CDR2 SASEGT. The CDR3 sequence is CASSETPRGSLIKTQYF. For the CDR3, the DNA is TGTGCCAGCAGTGAAACGCCGAGGGGCAGTTTAATTAAGACCCAGTACTTC.

The V gene is TRBV25-1, the J gene TRBJ1-5, with D perhaps matching TRBD1 (6 bases). Germline V gene sequence: CDR1 MGHDK, CDR2 SYGVNS. CDR3 length: 15 amino acids. With 5 bases removed from V and 2 bases from J, the gap between germline ends came to 13 bases. The DNA for the CDR3 is TGTGCCAGCAGTAGTTCAGGGGTAGGCAATCAGCCCCAGCATTTT. It specifies CASSSSGVGNQPQHF.

The chain links TRBV30 to TRBJ1-1; D is undetermined. Trimming took off 5 bases at V and 1 base at J, with 8 bases between the two ends. The CDR3 has 12 residues. Germline assignment: CDR1 GTSNPN and CDR2 SVGIG (reference sequence). The CDR3 sequence: CAWARQNTEAFF. CDR3 DNA sequence: TGTGCCTGGGCACGGCAGAACACTGAAGCTTTCTTT.

The chain combines TRBV5-4 with TRBJ1-4; 8 positions agree with TRBD1. V was clipped by 4 bases and J by 4 bases; unmatched bases: 6. Per germline, CDR1 SGHNT and CDR2 YYREEE (reference sequence). The CDR3 is 15 amino acids. Written as DNA, the CDR3 is TGTGCCAGCAGCGCAACGACAGGGGTTAATGAAAAACTGTTTTTT. It codes for CASSATTGVNEKLFF.

Concerning this clone itself: At the DNA level, this CDR3 is encoded by other sequences in the same sample as well. This chain joins TRBV11-3 and TRBJ2-2; D is ambiguous. The germline CDR1 and CDR2 sequences are SGHNT and YENEEA. The V end was cut by 5 bases, the J end by 1 base, with 2 bases between. The CDR3 is 12 amino acids. CDR3 DNA sequence: TGTGCCAGCAGCCGGAACACCGGGGAGCTGTTTTTT. Protein: CASSRNTGELFF.

This clone was recorded at least ten times. The gene calls are TRBV27 and TRBJ1-2, with D possibly being TRBD1 (6 bases). V was trimmed by 10 bases and J by 8 bases, leaving 17 bases between them. This CDR3 region has 12 residues. The germline CDR1 and CDR2 sequences are MNHEY and SMNVEV (reference sequence). The CDR3 is CATGRGLGGYTF. The CDR3 DNA is TGTGCCACCGGCAGGGGCCTGGGAGGCTACACCTTC.

The chain uses TRBV5-1 and TRBJ1-2, with D possibly TRBD1 on 5 matching bases. The CDR3 is made up of 13 amino acids. Trimming took 0 bases from V and 8 from J, leaving 11 bases between them. Germline V gives CDR1 SGHRS, CDR2 YFSETQ. The DNA of the CDR3 is TGCGCCAGCAGCTTGGCAGGGCAGTCAGGCTACACCTTC. Translating it yields CASSLAGQSGYTF.

CDR3 nucleotide sequence: TGTGCCAGCAGTTTAGTCAAGGGGCTCGAGCAGTACTTC. Amino acid sequence: CASSLVKGLEQYF. The chain joins TRBV12-3 or TRBV12-4 to TRBJ2-7, with D tentatively TRBD1 (5 bases). Trimming shortened V by 1 base and J by 6 bases, and 10 bases separated the two germline ends. The CDR3 length is 13 residues.

This clone has only one observation. CDR3 in amino acids: CAWTRERGFRGKLFF. In DNA form, the CDR3 reads TGTGCCTGGACAAGGGAGAGGGGATTTCGAGGAAAACTGTTTTTT. V is TRBV30 and J is TRBJ1-4; a weak D match, TRBD1 (5 bases). V was cut by 4 bases and J by 10 bases, with 22 bases left in between. The germline V gene has CDR1 GTSNPN and CDR2 SVGIG (reference sequence). The CDR3 spans 15 residues.

The chain carries TRBV7-3 and TRBJ2-3, with 15 bases fitting TRBD2. V gave up 2 bases and J gave up 4 bases; unmatched junction bases: 7. Germline V lookup: CDR1 SGHTA, CDR2 FQGTGA. CDR3 size: 18 residues. CDR3 sequence reads: CASSLLGWTSGGADTQYF. The CDR3 DNA follows: TGTGCCAGCAGCTTATTAGGTTGGACTAGCGGGGGGGCAGATACGCAGTATTTT. Combining the CDR3 with reference TRBV7-3 and TRBJ2-3 gives the whole variable domain GAGVSQTPSNKVTEKGKYVELRCDPISGHTALYWYRQSLGQGPEFLIYFQGTGAADDSGLPNDRFFAVRPEGSVSTLKIQRTERGDSAVYLCASSLLGWTSGGADTQYFGPGTRLTVL.

The genes are TRBV7-9 and TRBJ2-7; D remains unclear. Trimming cost V 1 base and J 0 bases, with 13 bases left between them. The CDR3 sequence is 16 residues long. CDR1 is SEHNR and CDR2 is FQNEAQ in the germline V gene (reference sequence). This CDR3 reads CASSLEVGGFSYEQYF. CDR3 DNA sequence: TGTGCCAGCAGCTTAGAGGTGGGTGGATTCTCCTACGAGCAGTACTTC.

The chain recombines TRBV7-2 with TRBJ2-3; TRBD1 is a possible D gene (6 bases). CDR1 and CDR2 from the germline V gene are SGHTA and FQGNSA. This CDR3 region has 16 residues. The V end lost 4 bases, the J end lost 2 bases, and 16 bases lay between the germline ends. CDR3 nucleotide sequence: TGTGCCAGCAGCTCTAGGGGGTTTCATTTCACAGATACGCAGTATTTT. This encodes CASSSRGFHFTDTQYF.

The genes are TRBV5-1 and TRBJ2-3; 10 bases line up with TRBD2. Per the germline V gene, CDR1 is SGHRS and CDR2 is YFSETQ. There are 15 residues in the CDR3. V dropped 4 bases and J dropped 6; count of bases not matched to a gene: 8. CDR3 sequence: CASSVKRGGPDTQYF. The CDR3, as DNA: TGCGCCAGCAGCGTAAAGCGGGGGGGCCCCGATACGCAGTATTTT.

This chain uses TRBV7-7 with TRBJ2-5; the D gene could be TRBD1 or TRBD2 (5 bases each). The CDR3 contains 16 residues. The ends were cut back, 6 bases at V and 3 bases at J, with 20 bases in the middle. The germline V gene encodes CDR1 SSHAT and CDR2 FNYEAQ (reference sequence). This CDR3 reads CASSQAGGPEKETQYF. The CDR3 region has the DNA TGTGCCAGCAGTCAAGCTGGGGGTCCTGAGAAAGAGACCCAGTACTTC. Supplemented by reference TRBV7-7 and TRBJ2-5, the full variable domain reads GAGVSQSPRYKVTKRGQDVTLRCDPISSHATLYWYQQALGQGPEFLTYFNYEAQPDKSGLPSDRFSAERPEGSISTLTIQRTEQRDSAMYRCASSQAGGPEKETQYFGPGTRLLVL.

The V and J genes are TRBV10-1 and TRBJ2-3; 12 positions match TRBD2. After removal of 7 bases from V and 5 bases from J, the junction contained 19 bases not matched to a gene. There are 19 residues in the CDR3. Germline V lookup: CDR1 WNHNN, CDR2 SYGVQD (reference sequence). The chain's CDR3 is CASNRVEERLAGVRDTQYF. CDR3 nucleotide sequence: TGCGCCAGCAATAGGGTTGAAGAGAGACTAGCGGGGGTTCGAGATACGCAGTATTTT.

This clone was observed a handful of times. The V gene is TRBV7-9, the J gene TRBJ2-7; D is undetermined. CDR1 SEHNR and CDR2 FQNEAQ come from the germline V gene (reference sequence). The V and J ends lost 7 bases and 0 bases respectively, with 10 bases between them. The CDR3 extends over 13 amino acids. This CDR3 is CASTQVPSYEQYF. CDR3 DNA: TGTGCCAGCACCCAGGTTCCCTCCTACGAGCAGTACTTC. Supplemented by reference TRBV7-9 and TRBJ2-7, the full variable domain reads DTGVSQNPRHKITKRGQNVTFRCDPISEHNRLYWYRQTLGQGPEFLTYFQNEAQLEKSRLLSDRFSAERPKGSFSTLEIQRTEQGDSAMYLCASTQVPSYEQYFGPGTRLTVT.

The chain combines TRBV28 with TRBJ1-2, with D possibly being TRBD1 (5 bases). The germline V gene has CDR1 MDHEN and CDR2 SYDVKM. The CDR3 has 14 amino acids. V lost 8 bases and J lost 1, with 14 bases in between. Here the CDR3 reads CASQLDDSNYGYTF. The CDR3 DNA follows: TGTGCCAGCCAACTTGATGACAGTAACTATGGCTACACCTTC.

V and J are TRBV2 and TRBJ1-6; D is possibly TRBD1 (5 bases). CDR3 size: 14 residues. Looked up from germline, CDR1 is SNHLY and CDR2 is FYNNEI. V was clipped by 8 bases and J by 1 base, with 9 bases between them. The CDR3, as DNA: TGTGCCAGCGGCGGGGGGTCCTATAATTCACCCCTCCACTTT. Translation: CASGGGSYNSPLHF. The full variable domain, completed using reference TRBV2 and TRBJ1-6, is EPEVTQTPSHQVTQMGQEVILRCVPISNHLYFYWYRQILGQKVEFLVSFYNNEISEKSEIFDDQFSVERPDGSNFTLKIRSTKLEDSAMYFCASGGGSYNSPLHFGNGTRLTVT.

The chain combines TRBV3-1 (or the pseudogene TRBV3-2) with TRBJ2-1; 9 bases align to TRBD2. The CDR3 spans 15 residues. The junction had 5 bases not matched to a gene; V was cut back by 1 base and J by 7 bases. Germline values: CDR1 LGHDT, CDR2 YNNKEL (reference sequence). The CDR3 sequence: CASSQARLAGNEQFF. In nucleotides, the CDR3 is TGTGCCAGCAGCCAAGCGCGGCTAGCGGGAAATGAGCAGTTCTTC.

The chain recombines TRBV7-9 with TRBJ2-2, with TRBD1 matching 8 bases. Germline assignment: CDR1 SEHNR and CDR2 FQNEAQ (reference sequence). The CDR3 length is 15 residues. The V and J ends lost 2 bases and 3 bases, in that order; junction bases with no gene match: 2. The CDR3 loop reads CASSLYRGYTGELFF. DNA for the CDR3: TGTGCCAGCAGCTTATACAGGGGGTACACCGGGGAGCTGTTTTTT.